A selection of T cell receptor beta chains follows, all from one sample in a study of cytomegalovirus exposure and HLA in healthy donors. Assay: immunoSEQ multiplex PCR; the TCRdb copy retains only in-frame clones and omits some. The profile shows about 160,000 clones, roughly four fifths of them singletons. Sequencing was done on a sample of PBMCs. The source is a man in his forties in good health and CMV-seronegative. Both conserved end residues are part of each CDR3. Each record gives: J gene, clone size, D gene, V gene, CDR3 DNA, CDR3 protein. D genes are given only for firm matches. For some rows the clone size is stated as once, few or many, or as a class when expanded; others skip it.

j_gene: TRBJ2-5
abundance: few
d_gene: NA
v_gene: TRBV28
CDR3nt: TGTGCCAGCAGTGGGGTGGGCACGGGGGAGACCCAGTACTTC
CDR3aa: CASSGVGTGETQYF

j_gene: TRBJ1-5
abundance: NA
d_gene: NA
v_gene: TRBV29-1
CDR3nt: TGCAGCGCCCAACAGGGTAGCAATCAGCCCCAGCATTTT
CDR3aa: CSAQQGSNQPQHF

j_gene: TRBJ1-1
abundance: once
d_gene: TRBD1
v_gene: TRBV5-4
CDR3nt: TGTGCCAGCAGCCTTCACAGGGGGCGGGAAGCTGAAGCTTTCTTT
CDR3aa: CASSLHRGREAEAFF

j_gene: TRBJ2-3
abundance: few
d_gene: NA
v_gene: TRBV6-4
CDR3nt: TGTGCCAGCAGTGACTCGGAGAGTGAGACGCAGTATTTT
CDR3aa: CASSDSESETQYF

j_gene: TRBJ2-5
abundance: NA
d_gene: NA
v_gene: TRBV21-1
CDR3nt: TGTGCCAGCAGCAAAGCGCAGCGGGGGTGTGAGACCCAGTACTTC
CDR3aa: CASSKAQRGCETQYF

j_gene: TRBJ2-3
abundance: NA
d_gene: NA
v_gene: TRBV27
CDR3nt: TGTGCCAGCAGTCCGGAGGGACAGCTTGGTGGCACAGATACGCAGTATTTT
CDR3aa: CASSPEGQLGGTDTQYF

j_gene: TRBJ2-3
abundance: NA
d_gene: NA
v_gene: TRBV5-1
CDR3nt: TGCGCCAGCAGGGCGGTGGGTCATAGCACAGATACGCAGTATTTT
CDR3aa: CASRAVGHSTDTQYF

j_gene: TRBJ2-2
abundance: NA
d_gene: TRBD1
v_gene: TRBV7-6
CDR3nt: TGTGCCAGCAGCTTCGGGACAGTTGCAACCGGGGAGCTGTTTTTT
CDR3aa: CASSFGTVATGELFF

j_gene: TRBJ2-7
abundance: NA
d_gene: NA
v_gene: TRBV2
CDR3nt: TGTGCCAGCAAATACGACAGCTCCCAGTCCGAGCAGTACTTC
CDR3aa: CASKYDSSQSEQYF

j_gene: TRBJ2-6
abundance: NA
d_gene: NA
v_gene: TRBV7-3
CDR3nt: TGTGCCAGCAGCCAAGGAGGGGCTGGGGCCAACGTCCTGACTTTC
CDR3aa: CASSQGGAGANVLTF

j_gene: TRBJ2-5
abundance: NA
d_gene: TRBD1
v_gene: TRBV7-2
CDR3nt: TGTGCCAGCAGCAGGGACAGGGGGCCAGAGACCCAGTACTTC
CDR3aa: CASSRDRGPETQYF

j_gene: TRBJ2-1
abundance: NA
d_gene: TRBD1
v_gene: TRBV28
CDR3nt: TGTGCCAGCAGTTTAGGGACAGTGGGATACAATGAGCAGTTCTTC
CDR3aa: CASSLGTVGYNEQFF

j_gene: TRBJ2-7
abundance: NA
d_gene: TRBD1
v_gene: TRBV5-8
CDR3nt: TGTGCCAGCAGCTCGCCCGGGACAGGGAACTACGAGCAGTACTTC
CDR3aa: CASSSPGTGNYEQYF

j_gene: TRBJ2-7
abundance: NA
d_gene: TRBD2
v_gene: TRBV27
CDR3nt: TGTGCCAGCAGCCCCCTGGGGGGGAAAAGCGAGCAGTACTTC
CDR3aa: CASSPLGGKSEQYF

j_gene: TRBJ2-7
abundance: NA
d_gene: NA
v_gene: TRBV19
CDR3nt: TGTGCCAGTAGTATCGGCAGGGGAAGCTCCTACGAGCAGTACTTC
CDR3aa: CASSIGRGSSYEQYF

j_gene: TRBJ1-5
abundance: NA
d_gene: NA
v_gene: TRBV27
CDR3nt: TGTGCCAGCAAACCACTGCGGAGCAATCAGCCCCAGCATTTT
CDR3aa: CASKPLRSNQPQHF

j_gene: TRBJ1-1
abundance: NA
d_gene: NA
v_gene: TRBV9
CDR3nt: TGTGCCAGCAGCGTAGCTGCCCAGATGAACACTGAAGCTTTCTTT
CDR3aa: CASSVAAQMNTEAFF

j_gene: TRBJ2-7
abundance: NA
d_gene: TRBD2
v_gene: TRBV5-6
CDR3nt: TGTGCCAGCAACCAGCGGGGGGGCGTATACGAGCAGTACTTC
CDR3aa: CASNQRGGVYEQYF

j_gene: TRBJ2-2
abundance: NA
d_gene: TRBD1
v_gene: TRBV11-2
CDR3nt: TGTGCCAGCACCAAAACGCAGGGGGCTGTCGGGGAGCTGTTTTTT
CDR3aa: CASTKTQGAVGELFF

j_gene: TRBJ2-5
abundance: NA
d_gene: TRBD1
v_gene: TRBV5-1
CDR3nt: TGCGCCAGCAGCTTGGTGGGACAGGACCAAGAGACCCAGTACTTC
CDR3aa: CASSLVGQDQETQYF

j_gene: TRBJ2-7
abundance: NA
d_gene: NA
v_gene: TRBV4-2
CDR3nt: TGTGCCAGCAGCCACCCTGGGCTAGCGGGTTCAGGGGGCTACGAGCAGTACTTC
CDR3aa: CASSHPGLAGSGGYEQYF

j_gene: TRBJ2-7
abundance: few
d_gene: TRBD1
v_gene: TRBV11-2
CDR3nt: TGTGCCAGCAGCTTAGCGGGACAGGGGGTTTACGAGCAGTACTTC
CDR3aa: CASSLAGQGVYEQYF

j_gene: TRBJ2-3
abundance: NA
d_gene: NA
v_gene: TRBV6-1
CDR3nt: TGTGCCAGCAGTGAAGCACTAGCCGCAGATACGCAGTATTTT
CDR3aa: CASSEALAADTQYF

j_gene: TRBJ2-1
abundance: NA
d_gene: TRBD1
v_gene: TRBV5-5
CDR3nt: TGTGCCAGCAGCTTACAGGGGGTCACCTACAATGAGCAGTTCTTC
CDR3aa: CASSLQGVTYNEQFF

j_gene: TRBJ1-3
abundance: few
d_gene: NA
v_gene: TRBV28
CDR3nt: TGTGCCAGCAGTTTAAAGGGGTTGAGCTCTGGAAACACCATATATTTT
CDR3aa: CASSLKGLSSGNTIYF

j_gene: TRBJ2-6
abundance: few
d_gene: TRBD2
v_gene: TRBV4-1
CDR3nt: TGCGCCAGCAATTATAGACGGGGGGGGCGAGCTGGGGCCAACGTCCTGACTTTC
CDR3aa: CASNYRRGGRAGANVLTF

j_gene: TRBJ1-4
abundance: NA
d_gene: TRBD1
v_gene: TRBV7-2
CDR3nt: TGTGCCAGCAGCTCAGGGGGATCTAATGAAAAACTGTTTTTT
CDR3aa: CASSSGGSNEKLFF

j_gene: TRBJ2-3
abundance: NA
d_gene: TRBD2
v_gene: TRBV4-2
CDR3nt: TGTGCCAGCAGCCTAGAGGGCGGGGGGGCCACAGATACGCAGTATTTT
CDR3aa: CASSLEGGGATDTQYF

j_gene: TRBJ1-2
abundance: NA
d_gene: TRBD1
v_gene: TRBV6-5
CDR3nt: TGTGCCAGCAGTTCGGACAGGAATTACTATGGCTACACCTTC
CDR3aa: CASSSDRNYYGYTF

j_gene: TRBJ2-7
abundance: once
d_gene: NA
v_gene: TRBV10-2
CDR3nt: TGCGCCAGCAGCCTAAGCGTCGGGGAGCAGTACTTC
CDR3aa: CASSLSVGEQYF

j_gene: TRBJ2-1
abundance: once
d_gene: NA
v_gene: TRBV7-9
CDR3nt: TGTGCCAGCAGCTTTGACGGTGGCGGTGCCGATGAGCAGTTCTTC
CDR3aa: CASSFDGGGADEQFF

j_gene: TRBJ1-5
abundance: NA
d_gene: TRBD1
v_gene: TRBV10-3
CDR3nt: TGTGCCATCAGTGAACAGGGTGGACAGGATCAGCCCCAGCATTTT
CDR3aa: CAISEQGGQDQPQHF

j_gene: TRBJ2-3
abundance: NA
d_gene: NA
v_gene: TRBV6-5
CDR3nt: TGTGCCAGCAGTCCCACTATAGATACGCAGTATTTT
CDR3aa: CASSPTIDTQYF

j_gene: TRBJ2-7
abundance: NA
d_gene: NA
v_gene: TRBV25-1
CDR3nt: TGTGCCAGCAGTACTCCTTTTACCTACGAGCAGTACTTC
CDR3aa: CASSTPFTYEQYF

j_gene: TRBJ1-2
abundance: NA
d_gene: TRBD1
v_gene: TRBV5-4
CDR3nt: TGTGCCAGCAGCTTTAGACAGGGGATAGATGGTTACACCTTC
CDR3aa: CASSFRQGIDGYTF

j_gene: TRBJ1-2
abundance: NA
d_gene: NA
v_gene: TRBV6-1
CDR3nt: TGTGCCAGCAGAGGGGGGGACTCAGCTAACTATGGCTACACCTTC
CDR3aa: CASRGGDSANYGYTF

j_gene: TRBJ1-3
abundance: NA
d_gene: NA
v_gene: TRBV2
CDR3nt: TGTGCCAGCAGTGAAGGACAAGTCTCTGGAAACACCATATATTTT
CDR3aa: CASSEGQVSGNTIYF

j_gene: TRBJ1-5
abundance: NA
d_gene: TRBD1
v_gene: TRBV5-8
CDR3nt: TGTGCCAGCAGCTTGGCTCCGCCCGGGACAGCTAGCAATCAGCCCCAGCATTTT
CDR3aa: CASSLAPPGTASNQPQHF

j_gene: TRBJ2-7
abundance: once
d_gene: NA
v_gene: TRBV27
CDR3nt: TGTGCCAGCATGCAGGGAGGATTTCCCTCTCCCTACGAGCAGTACTTC
CDR3aa: CASMQGGFPSPYEQYF

j_gene: TRBJ2-2
abundance: NA
d_gene: NA
v_gene: TRBV6-4
CDR3nt: TGTGCCAGCAGTGAGGGGGGGCCGGACACCGGGGAGCTGTTTTTT
CDR3aa: CASSEGGPDTGELFF

j_gene: TRBJ2-7
abundance: NA
d_gene: TRBD1
v_gene: TRBV28
CDR3nt: TGTGCCAGCAGTAGGGAGACAGGGGAGCAGTACTTC
CDR3aa: CASSRETGEQYF